The 32 T cell receptor beta chains given below trace back to one sample, sequenced in a study of cytomegalovirus exposure and HLA in healthy donors. The PCR employed 60 Vbeta primers together with 13 Jbeta primers. Produced via immunoSEQ multiplex PCR; TCRdb's table is partial and in-frame only. Of about 97,000 clones listed, around 81% are singletons. Sequenced material: PBMCs. All receptors come from a middle-aged man in good health and CMV-seropositive.

This chain connects TRBV4-1 to TRBJ1-2, with TRBD1 matching over 12 bases. This CDR3 contains 15 residues. Looked up from germline, CDR1 is MGHRA and CDR2 is YSYEKL. V shed 2 bases and J 8 bases; nucleotides not matched to a gene: 6. CDR3 residues: CASSQLGQGAWGYTF. Written as DNA, the CDR3 is TGCGCCAGCAGCCAATTGGGACAGGGGGCATGGGGCTACACCTTC.

The V and J genes are TRBV13 and TRBJ2-7; D is possibly TRBD1 (7 bases). CDR1 is PRHDT, CDR2 FYEKMQ, per germline (reference sequence). V was trimmed by 5 bases and J by 0 bases, leaving 11 bases between them. This CDR3 is built from 14 residues. The CDR3 DNA is TGTGCCAGCAGCGGGCGGGACAGCTCCTACGAGCAGTACTTC. Translated, it gives CASSGRDSSYEQYF.

This chain links TRBV7-9 with TRBJ2-5; 9 bases line up with TRBD2. This CDR3 is built from 16 residues. V was pared by 5 bases and J by 4 bases, with 11 bases of the junction left unmatched. CDR1 and CDR2 from the germline V gene are SEHNR and FQNEAQ (reference sequence). In nucleotides, the CDR3 is TGTGCCAGCAGCCTCCCGGCGGGGGGGCCGGGAGAGACCCAGTACTTC. Translated: CASSLPAGGPGETQYF.

J is TRBJ2-5 and V is TRBV21-1; the table's D call, TRBD2, was not checked against the DNA. TRBV21-1 is a pseudogene locus. The CDR3 totals 12 residues. This CDR3 reads CASRSRKETQYF. In DNA, the CDR3 is TGTGCCAGCAGGAGTCGCAAAGAGACCCAGTACTTC.

This clone was seen just once. The chain carries TRBV29-1 and TRBJ2-4; 8 bases align to TRBD2. V lost 7 bases and J lost 7; bases outside the gene matches: 9. This CDR3 is built from 13 residues. Germline values: CDR1 SQVTM, CDR2 ANQGSEA. CDR3 loop: CSAAGLATNIQYF. For the CDR3, the DNA is TGCAGCGCTGCTGGACTAGCTACGAACATTCAGTACTTC.

This clone has just a few counts. The rearrangement links TRBV9 to TRBJ1-6, with a possible D match to TRBD1 (6 bases). Trimming left V 0 bases short and J 7 bases short, with 11 bases between. Germline CDR1 is SGDLS and CDR2 is YYNGEE. The CDR3 covers 15 residues. The CDR3 loop reads CASSVGQGWNSPLHF. In DNA, the CDR3 is TGTGCCAGCAGCGTAGGGCAGGGGTGGAATTCACCCCTCCACTTT.

CDR3 in DNA: TGTGCCAGCAGCCGGGACCTCACTAGCGGCTACACCTTC. As protein: CASSRDLTSGYTF. The rearrangement links TRBV5-8 to TRBJ1-2; the D gene is possibly TRBD1 (5 bases). The CDR3 extends over 13 amino acids. Between the trimmed V and J ends, which lost 4 bases and 8 bases, there was a span of 15 bases. Germline lookup yields CDR1 SGHTS and CDR2 YDEGEE.

This chain's CDR3 is CASSKRGPNEKLFF. The CDR3 DNA reads TGTGCCAGTAGTAAGCGGGGACCGAATGAAAAACTGTTTTTT. The chain carries TRBV19 and TRBJ1-4; D may be TRBD1 (5 bases). The ends were cut back, 4 bases at V and 5 bases at J, with 11 bases in the middle. The germline V gene has CDR1 LNHDA and CDR2 SQIVND (reference sequence). CDR3 length: 14 amino acids.

This clone has only one observation. The chain recombines TRBV10-3 with TRBJ2-3; D is possibly TRBD2 (5 bases). The CDR3 sequence is 14 residues long. V was trimmed by 2 bases and J by 4 bases, leaving 10 bases between them. The germline V gene encodes CDR1 ENHRY and CDR2 SYGVKD. The CDR3 reads CAISEGGSADTQYF. The CDR3 coding sequence is TGTGCCATCAGTGAGGGAGGTAGCGCAGATACGCAGTATTTT.

The V and J genes are TRBV5-4 and TRBJ1-2, with D possibly matching TRBD1 (6 bases). The V gene's germline CDR1 is SGHNT and CDR2 YYREEE (reference sequence). This CDR3 has 13 amino acids. The V gene lost 1 base and the J gene lost 3 bases, with 7 bases spanning the gap. CDR3 amino acids: CASSLRTDYGYTF. In nucleotides, the CDR3 is TGTGCCAGCAGCTTGAGGACAGACTATGGCTACACCTTC.

This clone was counted between two and nine times. The J gene is TRBJ1-1, the V gene TRBV6-5; D is unclear. Trimming took 6 bases from V and 1 from J, leaving 12 bases between them. CDR1 is MNHEY, CDR2 SVGAGI, per germline. The CDR3 has 14 amino acids. As DNA, the CDR3 is TGTGCCAGCAGACCCCGTCGACAGAACACTGAAGCTTTCTTT. This gives the protein CASRPRRQNTEAFF.

This chain connects TRBV28 to TRBJ2-2; 7 bases align to TRBD1. Germline CDR1 and CDR2: MDHEN and SYDVKM. The CDR3 runs to 14 residues. With V trimmed by 3 bases and J by 5 bases, 3 bases remained unmatched. The CDR3 DNA reads as TGTGCCAGCAGTTTGATACAGGGGACCGGGGAGCTGTTTTTT. It codes for CASSLIQGTGELFF.

V gene TRBV7-9 combines with J gene TRBJ1-1, with TRBD1 as a possible D gene (6 bases). Per germline, CDR1 SEHNR and CDR2 FQNEAQ (reference sequence). This CDR3 has 15 residues. Between the trimmed V and J ends, which lost 4 bases and 0 bases, there was a span of 12 bases. Here the CDR3 reads CASSSRDTVNTEAFF. CDR3 DNA: TGTGCCAGCAGCTCCCGGGACACCGTGAACACTGAAGCTTTCTTT.

The J gene is TRBJ2-7, the V gene TRBV5-1; a possible D gene is TRBD1 (5 bases). This CDR3 spans 14 amino acids. In germline, CDR1 is SGHRS, CDR2 YFSETQ. V lost 1 base, J lost 7 bases, and 15 bases lay in between. The CDR3 coding sequence is TGCGCCAGCAGCTTGTCCGACAGCCTGGGGGAGCAGTACTTC. This sequence encodes CASSLSDSLGEQYF.

The rearrangement uses TRBV6-5 and TRBJ1-1, with D uncertain. Trimming pared 6 bases from V and 3 bases from J, leaving 5 bases between. Germline CDR1 and CDR2: MNHEY and SVGAGI. This CDR3 has 11 amino acids. The CDR3, as DNA: TGTGCCAGCAGGCGTTACACTGAAGCTTTCTTT. This sequence encodes CASRRYTEAFF.

Concerning this clone: Its ends do not fully match the called genes, so a read error is possible. Other DNA variants within this sample encode the same CDR3. The V gene is TRBV18, the J gene TRBJ1-5; 9 nucleotides match TRBD1. The length of the CDR3 is 15 residues. Germline V CDR1 and CDR2: KGHSH, LQKENI. The CDR3 sequence: CASSPQGASNQPQHF. Here the CDR3 DNA reads TGTGCTAGCTCACCACAGGGGGCGAGCAATCAGCCCCAGCATTTT.

The chain joins TRBV7-9 to TRBJ1-1, with TRBD1 matching over 7 bases. The V and J ends lost 1 base and 11 bases, in that order; junction bases with no gene match: 1. This CDR3 is 11 amino acids long. CDR1 and CDR2 from the germline V gene are SEHNR and FQNEAQ (reference sequence). Here the CDR3 reads CASSLDRGAFF. CDR3 DNA: TGTGCCAGCAGCTTAGACAGGGGTGCTTTCTTT. The full variable domain, its missing parts supplied by reference TRBV7-9 and TRBJ1-1, is DTGVSQNPRHKITKRGQNVTFRCDPISEHNRLYWYRQTLGQGPEFLTYFQNEAQLEKSRLLSDRFSAERPKGSFSTLEIQRTEQGDSAMYLCASSLDRGAFFGQGTRLTVV.

The rearrangement joins TRBV27 to TRBJ1-2; 8 nucleotides agree with TRBD1. Germline V gives CDR1 MNHEY, CDR2 SMNVEV (reference sequence). The CDR3 runs 15 residues. V lost 6 bases, J lost 7 bases, and 13 bases stayed unmatched. CDR3 amino acids: CASRWQGASLFGYTF. CDR3 DNA sequence: TGTGCCAGCAGGTGGCAGGGGGCATCCCTTTTTGGCTACACCTTC.

V usage is TRBV5-1 and J usage is TRBJ1-2, with 10 bases that match TRBD1. The J segment lost 7 bases and the V segment lost 4 bases, leaving 7 bases of the junction unmatched. CDR1 is SGHRS and CDR2 is YFSETQ in the germline V gene. The CDR3 has 14 amino acids. CDR3 sequence (DNA): TGCGCCAGCAGCCAGGGACAGGGGACCGCTGGCTACACCTTC. Its protein is CASSQGQGTAGYTF.

This clone was detected a few times. The chain links TRBV5-1 to TRBJ1-1; TRBD1 matches at 11 bases. The CDR3 runs 16 residues. Per the germline V gene, CDR1 is SGHRS and CDR2 is YFSETQ. V trimming: 5 bases; J trimming: 1 base; junction bases outside the gene matches: 7. CDR3 sequence reads: CASRDRGRSQNTEAFF. CDR3 DNA sequence: TGCGCCAGCAGGGACAGGGGGCGCAGCCAGAACACTGAAGCTTTCTTT.

The CDR3 loop reads CASSVELPYEQYF. CDR3 nucleotides: TGTGCCAGCAGTGTTGAACTCCCCTACGAGCAGTACTTC. V and J are TRBV2 and TRBJ2-5; D gene ambiguous. Near its end, the DNA agrees better with TRBJ2-7, so the J call may be wrong. The CDR3 is made up of 13 amino acids. CDR1 and CDR2 (germline): SNHLY, FYNNEI.

The chain combines TRBV5-6 with TRBJ2-1; 8 bases align to TRBD1. Germline CDR1 reads SGHDT; CDR2 reads YYEEEE. The CDR3 contains 14 residues. The V segment lost 3 bases and the J segment 8 bases; nucleotides outside the gene matches: 7. CDR3 amino acids: CASSSGTGLDEQFF. The CDR3 DNA follows: TGTGCCAGCAGCTCCGGGACAGGCCTTGATGAGCAGTTCTTC.

The chain couples TRBV4-2 to TRBJ2-2, with D possibly TRBD2 on 6 matching bases. V lost 5 bases and J lost 5, with 18 bases in between. CDR1 LGHNA and CDR2 YNFKEQ come from the germline V gene. The CDR3 is 16 amino acids. This CDR3 reads CASSNQEGGGTGELFF. The CDR3 region has the DNA TGTGCCAGCAGCAACCAGGAGGGCGGCGGAACCGGGGAGCTGTTTTTT.

This clone is a singleton in its sample. This chain connects TRBV28 to TRBJ2-7; D is perhaps TRBD2 (6 bases). Germline loops: CDR1 MDHEN, CDR2 SYDVKM. Trimming took off 2 bases at V and 0 bases at J, with 8 bases between the two ends. The CDR3 sequence is 14 residues long. For the CDR3, the DNA is TGTGCCAGCAGTTTAGGGACTTTCTCCTACGAGCAGTACTTC. Residues: CASSLGTFSYEQYF.

The chain joins TRBV5-1 to TRBJ2-1; 9 positions agree with TRBD2. The trim removed 0 bases at V and 5 bases at J, leaving 6 bases unmatched. The germline V gene has CDR1 SGHRS and CDR2 YFSETQ. The CDR3 extends over 16 amino acids. CDR3 in amino acids: CASSLALVAGDNEQFF. CDR3 nucleotides: TGCGCCAGCAGCTTGGCGCTGGTAGCGGGGGACAATGAGCAGTTCTTC.

The chain links TRBV5-1 to TRBJ1-2, with TRBD1 matching over 8 bases. CDR1 and CDR2 (germline): SGHRS, YFSETQ. CDR3 length: 15 residues. V was pared by 1 base and J by 7 bases, with 9 bases of the junction left unmatched. The DNA for the CDR3 is TGCGCCAGCAGCTTGAATGGACAGGGAGTATCTGGCTACACCTTC. This translates into CASSLNGQGVSGYTF.

This chain connects TRBV25-1 to TRBJ1-3; D gene uncertain. The CDR3 contains 16 residues. Between the trimmed V and J ends, which lost 1 base and 0 bases, there was a span of 10 bases. Germline-derived CDR1 and CDR2 are MGHDK and SYGVNS. The CDR3 sequence is CASSELSGSSGNTIYF. The CDR3 nucleotides read TGTGCCAGCAGTGAATTATCCGGGAGCTCTGGAAACACCATATATTTT.

The V call is TRBV6-5, the J call TRBJ2-3; weak D call: TRBD1 (6 bases). The CDR3 is 12 amino acids. V lost 8 bases to trimming and J lost 2 bases, with 8 bases between them. Germline V gene lookup returns CDR1 MNHEY and CDR2 SVGAGI. CDR3: CASGQYTDTQYF. CDR3 nucleotide sequence: TGTGCCAGCGGACAGTACACAGATACGCAGTATTTT.

The rearrangement uses TRBV7-9 and TRBJ1-1; D unresolved. The CDR3 is 14 residues long. In germline, CDR1 is SEHNR, CDR2 FQNEAQ (reference sequence). Trimming removed 5 bases at V and 2 bases at J, with 12 bases between. The DNA for the CDR3 is TGTGCCAGCAGCCCCCTGGGAGGAAACACTGAAGCTTTCTTT. Protein: CASSPLGGNTEAFF. The full variable domain, its missing parts supplied by reference TRBV7-9 and TRBJ1-1, is DTGVSQNPRHKITKRGQNVTFRCDPISEHNRLYWYRQTLGQGPEFLTYFQNEAQLEKSRLLSDRFSAERPKGSFSTLEIQRTEQGDSAMYLCASSPLGGNTEAFFGQGTRLTVV.

The CDR3: CASSLGVGGSVYGYTF. In DNA, the CDR3 is TGTGCCAGCAGCTTAGGGGTCGGGGGTTCAGTGTATGGCTACACCTTC. The chain recombines TRBV7-9 with TRBJ1-2, with TRBD1 as a possible D gene (5 bases). Trimming shortened V by 1 base and J by 5 bases, and 17 bases separated the two germline ends. Germline V CDR1 and CDR2: SEHNR, FQNEAQ (reference sequence). The CDR3 totals 16 residues.

The genes are TRBV5-5 and TRBJ1-1; TRBD1 is a possible D gene (5 bases). Germline CDR1 is SGHKS and CDR2 is YYEKEE (reference sequence). The CDR3 covers 13 residues. V was clipped by 2 bases and J by 1 base, with 6 bases between them. CDR3 coding DNA: TGTGCCAGCAGCTTAACAGGGAACACTGAAGCTTTCTTT. Residues: CASSLTGNTEAFF.

The genes are TRBV5-1 and TRBJ2-3; 8 bases are a match to TRBD2. Germline V lookup: CDR1 SGHRS, CDR2 YFSETQ. The CDR3 has 17 amino acids. J was trimmed by 1 base and V by 3 bases; bases with no gene match: 10. The CDR3 DNA follows: TGCGCCAGCAGCTCGGGACCAGCGGGAGCGCGCACAGATACGCAGTATTTT. It yields the protein CASSSGPAGARTDTQYF.